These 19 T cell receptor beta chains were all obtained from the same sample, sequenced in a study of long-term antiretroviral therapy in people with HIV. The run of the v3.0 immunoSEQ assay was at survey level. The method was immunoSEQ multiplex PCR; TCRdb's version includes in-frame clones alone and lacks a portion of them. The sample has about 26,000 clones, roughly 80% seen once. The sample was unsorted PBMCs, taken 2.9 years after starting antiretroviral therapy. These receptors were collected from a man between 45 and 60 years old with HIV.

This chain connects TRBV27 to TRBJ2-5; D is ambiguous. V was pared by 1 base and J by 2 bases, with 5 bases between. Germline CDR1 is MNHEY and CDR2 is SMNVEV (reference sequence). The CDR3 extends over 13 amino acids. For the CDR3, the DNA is TGTGCCAGCAGTTTATTTGAACAAGAGACCCAGTACTTC. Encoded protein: CASSLFEQETQYF.

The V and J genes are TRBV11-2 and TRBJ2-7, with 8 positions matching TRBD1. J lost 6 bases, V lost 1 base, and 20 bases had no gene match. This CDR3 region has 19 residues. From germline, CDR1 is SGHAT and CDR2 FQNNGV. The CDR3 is CASSLAPRIDRGEPSEQYF. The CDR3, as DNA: TGTGCCAGCAGCTTAGCTCCGAGAATTGACAGGGGCGAACCTTCCGAGCAGTACTTC. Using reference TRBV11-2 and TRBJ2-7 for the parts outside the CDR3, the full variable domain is EAGVAQSPRYKIIEKRQSVAFWCNPISGHATLYWYQQILGQGPKLLIQFQNNGVVDDSQLPKDRFSAERLKGVDSTLKIQPAKLEDSAVYLCASSLAPRIDRGEPSEQYFGPGTRLTVT.

The CDR3 DNA reads TGTGCCAGCAGCCCCGCACAGGCCGGTGGCTACACCTTC. This encodes CASSPAQAGGYTF. The rearrangement joins TRBV5-5 to TRBJ1-2; the D gene is possibly TRBD1 (5 bases). The V gene's germline CDR1 is SGHKS and CDR2 YYEKEE (reference sequence). V shed 4 bases and J shed 7 bases, with 14 bases lying between them. The CDR3 is 13 residues long.

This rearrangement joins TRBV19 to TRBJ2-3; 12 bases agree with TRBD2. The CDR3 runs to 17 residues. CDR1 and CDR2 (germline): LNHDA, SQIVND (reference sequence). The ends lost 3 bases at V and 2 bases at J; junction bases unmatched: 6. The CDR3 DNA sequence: TGTGCCAGTAGTATTACTAGCGGGGGGATCTACACAGATACGCAGTATTTT. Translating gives CASSITSGGIYTDTQYF.

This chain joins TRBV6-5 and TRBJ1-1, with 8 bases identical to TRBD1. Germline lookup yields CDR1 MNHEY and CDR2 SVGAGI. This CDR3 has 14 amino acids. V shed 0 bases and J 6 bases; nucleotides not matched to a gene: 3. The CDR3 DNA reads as TGTGCCAGCAGTTACTCGACGACAGGGGCTGAAGCTTTCTTT. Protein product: CASSYSTTGAEAFF.

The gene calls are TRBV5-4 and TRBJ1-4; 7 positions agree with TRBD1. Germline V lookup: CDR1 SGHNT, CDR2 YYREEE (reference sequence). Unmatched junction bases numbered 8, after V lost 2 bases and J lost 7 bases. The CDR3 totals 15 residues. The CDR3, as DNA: TGTGCCAGCAGCTTTGAAAAGGGGGCGAGTGAAAAACTGTTTTTT. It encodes CASSFEKGASEKLFF.

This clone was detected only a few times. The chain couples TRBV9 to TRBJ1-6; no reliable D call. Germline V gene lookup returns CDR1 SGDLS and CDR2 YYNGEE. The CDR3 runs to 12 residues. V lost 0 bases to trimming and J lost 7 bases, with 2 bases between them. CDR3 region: CASSVGNSPLHF. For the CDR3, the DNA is TGTGCCAGCAGCGTAGGGAATTCACCCCTCCACTTT.

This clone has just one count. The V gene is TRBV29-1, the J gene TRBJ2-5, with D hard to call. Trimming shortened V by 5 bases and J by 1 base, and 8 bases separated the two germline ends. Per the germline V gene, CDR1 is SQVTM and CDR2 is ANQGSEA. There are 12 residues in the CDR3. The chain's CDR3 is CSVRTFQETQYF. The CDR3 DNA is TGCAGCGTTAGGACCTTCCAAGAGACCCAGTACTTC.

The CDR3 region is CASSIYRGPQNIQYF. In DNA, the CDR3 is TGTGCCAGTAGTATTTATCGCGGGCCGCAAAACATTCAGTACTTC. The chain joins TRBV19 to TRBJ2-4, with D possibly being TRBD2 (5 bases). The CDR3 runs to 15 residues. Trimming took 3 bases from V and 5 from J, leaving 14 bases between them. CDR1 and CDR2 from the germline V gene are LNHDA and SQIVND (reference sequence).

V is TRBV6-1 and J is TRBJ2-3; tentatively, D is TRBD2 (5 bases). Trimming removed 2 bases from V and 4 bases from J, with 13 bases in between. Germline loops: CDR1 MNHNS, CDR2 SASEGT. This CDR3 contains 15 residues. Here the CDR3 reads CASSEILPGADTQYF. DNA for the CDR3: TGTGCCAGCAGTGAAATACTCCCCGGGGCAGATACGCAGTATTTT.

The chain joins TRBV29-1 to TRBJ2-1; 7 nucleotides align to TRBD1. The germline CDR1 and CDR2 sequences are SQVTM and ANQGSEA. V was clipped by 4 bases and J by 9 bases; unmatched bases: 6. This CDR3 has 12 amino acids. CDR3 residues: CSVGQGNGEQFF. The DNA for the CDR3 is TGCAGCGTTGGACAGGGTAACGGTGAGCAGTTCTTC.

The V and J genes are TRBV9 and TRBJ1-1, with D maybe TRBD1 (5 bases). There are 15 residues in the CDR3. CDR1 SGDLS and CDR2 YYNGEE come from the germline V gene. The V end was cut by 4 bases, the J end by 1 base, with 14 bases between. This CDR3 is CASSPRRGSNTEAFF. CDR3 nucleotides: TGTGCCAGCAGCCCCAGGCGGGGGTCGAACACTGAAGCTTTCTTT. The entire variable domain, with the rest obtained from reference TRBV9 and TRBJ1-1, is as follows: DSGVTQTPKHLITATGQRVTLRCSPRSGDLSVYWYQQSLDQGLQFLIQYYNGEERAKGNILERFSAQQFPDLHSELNLSSLELGDSALYFCASSPRRGSNTEAFFGQGTRLTVV.

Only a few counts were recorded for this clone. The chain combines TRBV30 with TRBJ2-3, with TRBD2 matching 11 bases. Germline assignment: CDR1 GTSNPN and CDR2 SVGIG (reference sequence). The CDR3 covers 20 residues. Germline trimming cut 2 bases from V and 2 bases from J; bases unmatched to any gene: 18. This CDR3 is CAWSPLAPPTSGDFTDTQYF. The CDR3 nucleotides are TGTGCCTGGAGTCCCCTCGCCCCCCCGACTAGCGGGGATTTCACAGATACGCAGTATTTT.

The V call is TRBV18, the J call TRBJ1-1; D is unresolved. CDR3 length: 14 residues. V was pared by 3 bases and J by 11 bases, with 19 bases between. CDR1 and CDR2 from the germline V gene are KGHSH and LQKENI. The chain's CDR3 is CASSPTHGDGKAFF. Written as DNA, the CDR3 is TGTGCCAGCTCACCCACCCACGGCGATGGTAAGGCTTTCTTT.

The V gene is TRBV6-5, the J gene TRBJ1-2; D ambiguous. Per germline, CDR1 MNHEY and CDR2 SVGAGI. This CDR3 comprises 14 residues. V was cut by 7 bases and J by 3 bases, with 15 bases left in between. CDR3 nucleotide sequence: TGTGCCAGCAAAAGACAAGCTGACGACTATGGCTACACCTTC. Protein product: CASKRQADDYGYTF.

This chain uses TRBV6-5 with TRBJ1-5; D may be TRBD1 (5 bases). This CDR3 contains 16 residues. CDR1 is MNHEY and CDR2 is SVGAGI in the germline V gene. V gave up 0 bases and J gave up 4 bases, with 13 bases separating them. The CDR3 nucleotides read TGTGCCAGCAGTTACTCTGAGGGCAGGGTGAATCAGCCCCAGCATTTT. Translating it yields CASSYSEGRVNQPQHF.

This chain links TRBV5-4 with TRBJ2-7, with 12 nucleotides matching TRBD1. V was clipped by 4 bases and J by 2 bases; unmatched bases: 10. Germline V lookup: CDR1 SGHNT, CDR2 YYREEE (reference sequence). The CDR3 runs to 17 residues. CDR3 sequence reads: CASSPPAGTGGPYEQYF. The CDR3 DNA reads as TGTGCCAGCAGCCCGCCGGCGGGGACAGGGGGCCCCTACGAGCAGTACTTC.

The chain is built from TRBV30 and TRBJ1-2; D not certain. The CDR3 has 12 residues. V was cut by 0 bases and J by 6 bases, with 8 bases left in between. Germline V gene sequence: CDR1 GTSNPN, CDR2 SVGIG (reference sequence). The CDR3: CAWSVQLDGYTF. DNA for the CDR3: TGTGCCTGGAGTGTACAACTTGATGGCTACACCTTC.

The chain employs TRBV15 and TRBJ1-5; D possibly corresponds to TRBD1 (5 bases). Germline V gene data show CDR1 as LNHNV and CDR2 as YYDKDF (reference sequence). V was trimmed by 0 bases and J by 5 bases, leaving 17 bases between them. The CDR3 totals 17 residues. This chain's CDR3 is CATSRDRGEFLDQPQHF. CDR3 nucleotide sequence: TGTGCCACCAGCAGAGATCGAGGGGAATTTCTGGATCAGCCCCAGCATTTT.